This TCR beta chain stems from a study of shared clonotypes between healthy human individuals (dated by TCRdb to about 2020). Looking at the study overall: The cohort included three men and a couple of women between 18 and 49 years of age. For each donor, CD4 naive and CD4 memory were each given three plates, CD8 naive was given two plates, and CD8 memory was given one plate. Different laboratories and diverse techniques were used to prepare libraries and sequence TCR repertoires, to increase sequencing depth and limit assay-specific biases. Each donor's leukapheresis produced roughly between about 0.8 and 10 billion PBMCs. Blood TCR repertoires of a handful of healthy adults were deeply sequenced to estimate repertoire size and the extent of clonotype sharing between individuals.

This clone was detected only once. The target of this receptor is not known. No base qualities exist here, and no much larger clone lies one base off it. The research as a whole found: Pairwise subsampling led to the expectation that sequencing depth would affect the degree of clonotype sharing among donors. The genetic and exposure-history diversity represented was limited by the small number of donors. When a handful of donors were compared, the shared fraction of clonotypes was around 4.6% for naive CD4, 3% to 4% for naive CD8, roughly 2.5% for memory CD4, and 0.35% to 0.5% for memory CD8. Clonotypes shared by all four sorted-subset donors showed higher generation probabilities than non-shared clonotypes. Rarefaction of sorted-subset datasets indicated incomplete sequencing despite the large sequencing depth. Naive subsets generally had larger estimated clonotype richness than memory subsets. Sampling was restricted to blood, and TCR repertoires in tissues likely differ from the TCR repertoires found in blood.

Using the deep immunoSEQ assay, multiplex PCR amplified TCR CDR3 regions from genomic DNA. For each cell subset, the extracted genomic DNA was distributed evenly across all wells of several immunoSEQ 96-well plates, and each plate served as one replicate. Each replicate PCR for sorted subsets received about 0.2 ug genomic DNA, equal to roughly 29,000 T cell genomes. Purified libraries were measured with a Qubit 3.0 fluorometer, size-checked on a Bioanalyzer 2100, and measured again with the KAPA Library Quantification kit. A separate single-read 150-cycle Illumina NextSeq 550 flow cell was used to sequence each immunoSEQ 96-well plate. Concerning the study's data processing: Because the immunoSEQ output included only junctional sequences and no quality scores, the filtering could not be the same as the filtering used for full-length reads. To assign V/J genes and CDR3, sequences were annotated against IMGT germline references using PyIR, a Python wrapper for IgBLAST v1.9. Reads were filtered out if the reads had weak V/J assignments (E-value above 1e-6), no CDR3, stop codons, out-of-frame junctions, or ambiguous translated residues. V3J clonotypes were defined as sequences sharing the same inferred V gene, J gene, and CDR3 amino acid sequence. Percentage overlap between repertoires was computed as shared unique clonotypes divided by the size of the smaller repertoire. Repertoire richness was assessed with RTK rarefaction, the Chao1 estimator, and Recon v2.1 estimates of unobserved clonotypes. For all TCRbeta clonotypes obtained by the gDNA method from a handful of donors, generation probabilities were computed with OLGA. TCRdb provides this immuneACCESS table in a form limited to in-frame rearrangements. Some clones are lacking; in checked studies, under half of them reflect an unresolved V gene, and why the rest are absent is not known. From that table come the V and J calls and clone size; the DNA was used to work out D and trimming. Within this sample are 1.5 million to 2.5 million clones, with about 95% of them counted one time only. The ten largest clones add up to approximately 1% of the sample.

CD8 naive samples were obtained by positive selection for CCR7 among CD45RO-negative cells, yielding a CD45RA+CCR7+ population from which TemRA cells were excluded. The donors were healthy, HIV-negative adults who had no recently reported acute infections or vaccinations. Every donor was a Caucasian adult residing in Nashville, Tennessee, USA. Blood was obtained by leukapheresis, after which PBMCs were separated by Ficoll-Histopaque density gradient centrifugation and cryopreserved in liquid nitrogen vapor phase. Analytical flow cytometry was used to check the purity and quantity of every magnetically sorted T cell population. Each sorted fraction had its genomic DNA isolated and then quantified by UV absorbance on a Nanodrop 2000c. V was cut back by 5 bases and J by 3 bases, leaving a gap of 11 bases between them. CDR1 and CDR2 (SGHAT, FQNNGV) derive from the germline V gene. Measured from the cysteine to the phenylalanine, the CDR3 is 13 residues long. Only the CDR3 DNA is retained, 39 bases long and in frame from the first base.

Sequenced sample: naive CD8+ T cells sorted from blood. Per the publication, the cell subset or site label means: CD45RA+CCR7+. This receptor was taken from a man aged 18 to 35 in good health. The chain is encoded by TRBV11-2 joined to TRBJ2-7; no confident D gene assignment can be made. CDR3 region: CASSPDGYYEQYF. The nucleotides are TGTGCCAGCAGCCCCGACGGGTACTACGAGCAGTACTTC. With the portions outside the CDR3 filled from the reference TRBV11-2 and TRBJ2-7 genes, the complete variable region becomes EAGVAQSPRYKIIEKRQSVAFWCNPISGHATLYWYQQILGQGPKLLIQFQNNGVVDDSQLPKDRFSAERLKGVDSTLKIQPAKLEDSAVYLCASSPDGYYEQYFGPGTRLTVT.